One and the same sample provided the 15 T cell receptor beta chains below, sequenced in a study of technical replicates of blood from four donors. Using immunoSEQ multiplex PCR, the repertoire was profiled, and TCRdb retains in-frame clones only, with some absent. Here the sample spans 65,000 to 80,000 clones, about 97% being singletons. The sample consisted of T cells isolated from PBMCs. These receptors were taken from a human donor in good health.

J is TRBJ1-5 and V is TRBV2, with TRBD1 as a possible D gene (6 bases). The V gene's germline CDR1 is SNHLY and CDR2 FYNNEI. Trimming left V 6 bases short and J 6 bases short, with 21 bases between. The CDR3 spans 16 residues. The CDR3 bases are TGTGCCAGCAGGGGGATGGAACAGGGTAAGCTTCAGCCCCAGCATTTT. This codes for CASRGMEQGKLQPQHF.

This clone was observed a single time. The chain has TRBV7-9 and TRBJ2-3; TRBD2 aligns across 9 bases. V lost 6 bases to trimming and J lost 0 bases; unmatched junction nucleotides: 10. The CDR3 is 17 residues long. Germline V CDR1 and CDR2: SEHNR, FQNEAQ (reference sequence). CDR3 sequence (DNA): TGTGCCAGCAGTCGTAGCGGGAGTGGGCCTAGCACAGATACGCAGTATTTT. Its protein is CASSRSGSGPSTDTQYF.

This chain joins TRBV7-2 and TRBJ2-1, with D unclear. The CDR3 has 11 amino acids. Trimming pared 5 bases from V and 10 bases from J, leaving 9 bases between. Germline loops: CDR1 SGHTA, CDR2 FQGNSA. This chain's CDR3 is CASSRFEEQFF. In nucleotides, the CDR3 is TGTGCCAGCAGCCGTTTTGAGGAGCAGTTCTTC.

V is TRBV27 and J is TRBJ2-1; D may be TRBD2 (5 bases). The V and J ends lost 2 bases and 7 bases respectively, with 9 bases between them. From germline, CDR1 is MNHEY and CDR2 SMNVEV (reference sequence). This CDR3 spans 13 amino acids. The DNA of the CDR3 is TGTGCCAGCAGTTTAGGGAGCGGTAATGAGCAGTTCTTC. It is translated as CASSLGSGNEQFF.

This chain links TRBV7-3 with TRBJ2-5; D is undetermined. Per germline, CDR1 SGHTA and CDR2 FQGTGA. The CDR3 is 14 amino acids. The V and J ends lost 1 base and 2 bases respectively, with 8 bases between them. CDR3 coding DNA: TGTGCCAGCAGCTTAAGCAGCGTTCAAGAGACCCAGTACTTC. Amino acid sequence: CASSLSSVQETQYF.

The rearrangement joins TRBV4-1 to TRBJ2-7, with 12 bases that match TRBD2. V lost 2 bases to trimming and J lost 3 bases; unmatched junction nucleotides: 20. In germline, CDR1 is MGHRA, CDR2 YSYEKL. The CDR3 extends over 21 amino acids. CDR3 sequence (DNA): TGCGCCAGCAGCCAACTTAAGACCGGACTAGCGGGGCCCTTGCGGGACTACGAGCAGTACTTC. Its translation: CASSQLKTGLAGPLRDYEQYF.

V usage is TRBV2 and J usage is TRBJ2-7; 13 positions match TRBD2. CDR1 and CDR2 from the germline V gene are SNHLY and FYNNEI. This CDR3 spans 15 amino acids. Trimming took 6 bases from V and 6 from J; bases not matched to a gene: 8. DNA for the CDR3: TGTGCCAGCAGAGGGACTAGCGGGATATTCCGCGAGCAGTACTTC. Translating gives CASRGTSGIFREQYF. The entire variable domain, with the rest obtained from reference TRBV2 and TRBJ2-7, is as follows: EPEVTQTPSHQVTQMGQEVILRCVPISNHLYFYWYRQILGQKVEFLVSFYNNEISEKSEIFDDQFSVERPDGSNFTLKIRSTKLEDSAMYFCASRGTSGIFREQYFGPGTRLTVT.

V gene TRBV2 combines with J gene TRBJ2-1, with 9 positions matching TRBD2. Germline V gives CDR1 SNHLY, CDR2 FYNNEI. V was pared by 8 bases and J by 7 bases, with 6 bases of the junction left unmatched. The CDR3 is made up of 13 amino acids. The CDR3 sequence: CASGLAGRNEQFF. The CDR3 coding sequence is TGTGCCAGCGGGCTAGCGGGAAGGAATGAGCAGTTCTTC. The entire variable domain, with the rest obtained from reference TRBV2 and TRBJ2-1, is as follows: EPEVTQTPSHQVTQMGQEVILRCVPISNHLYFYWYRQILGQKVEFLVSFYNNEISEKSEIFDDQFSVERPDGSNFTLKIRSTKLEDSAMYFCASGLAGRNEQFFGPGTRLTVL.

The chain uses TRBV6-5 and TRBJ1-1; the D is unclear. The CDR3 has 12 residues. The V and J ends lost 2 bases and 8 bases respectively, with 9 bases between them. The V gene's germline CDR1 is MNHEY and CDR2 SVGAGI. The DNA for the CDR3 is TGTGCCAGCAGTTACGGAAGGGAGGAAGCTTTCTTT. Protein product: CASSYGREEAFF.

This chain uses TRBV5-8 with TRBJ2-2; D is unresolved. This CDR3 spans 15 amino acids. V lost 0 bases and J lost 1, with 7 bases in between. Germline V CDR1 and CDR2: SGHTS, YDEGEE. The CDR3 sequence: CASSLAAGNTGELFF. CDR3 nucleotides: TGTGCCAGCAGCTTGGCAGCAGGGAACACCGGGGAGCTGTTTTTT.

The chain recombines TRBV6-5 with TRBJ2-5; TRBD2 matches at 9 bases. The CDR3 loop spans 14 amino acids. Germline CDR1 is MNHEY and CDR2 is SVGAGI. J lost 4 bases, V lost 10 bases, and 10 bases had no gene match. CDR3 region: CATKPGLALETQYF. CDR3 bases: TGTGCCACCAAACCGGGACTAGCTTTAGAGACCCAGTACTTC.

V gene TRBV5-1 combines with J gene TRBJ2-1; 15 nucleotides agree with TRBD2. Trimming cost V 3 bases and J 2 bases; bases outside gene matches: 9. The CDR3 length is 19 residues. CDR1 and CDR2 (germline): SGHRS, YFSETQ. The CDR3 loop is CASSWGLAGGLEPYNEQFF. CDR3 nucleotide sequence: TGCGCCAGCAGCTGGGGACTAGCGGGAGGCCTTGAGCCCTACAATGAGCAGTTCTTC.

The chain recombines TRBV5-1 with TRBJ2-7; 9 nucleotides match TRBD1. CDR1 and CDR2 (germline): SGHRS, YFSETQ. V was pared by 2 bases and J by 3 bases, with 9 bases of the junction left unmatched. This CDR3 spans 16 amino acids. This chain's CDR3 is CASSFEGQGGIYEQYF. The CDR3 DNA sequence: TGCGCCAGCAGCTTCGAGGGACAGGGTGGTATCTACGAGCAGTACTTC.

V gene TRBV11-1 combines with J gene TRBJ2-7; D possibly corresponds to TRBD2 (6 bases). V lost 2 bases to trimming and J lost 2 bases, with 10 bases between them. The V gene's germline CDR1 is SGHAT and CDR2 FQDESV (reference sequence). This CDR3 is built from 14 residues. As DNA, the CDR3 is TGTGCCAGCAGCTTACGGGAGAGACCCTACGAGCAGTACTTC. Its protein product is CASSLRERPYEQYF.

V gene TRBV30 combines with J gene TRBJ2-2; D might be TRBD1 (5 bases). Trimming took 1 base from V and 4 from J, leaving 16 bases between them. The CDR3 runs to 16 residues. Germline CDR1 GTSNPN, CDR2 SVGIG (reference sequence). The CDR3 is CAWSEGALLGTGELFF. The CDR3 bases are TGTGCCTGGAGTGAAGGGGCCCTCCTCGGCACCGGGGAGCTGTTTTTT.